This T cell receptor beta chain was sequenced during a study of blood T cells in healthy people across ages. Notes on the study in general: Among T cells, TCR beta diversity per million cells dropped roughly linearly as age rose. Comparison with aged donors showed that long-lived donors had more naive CD4+ cells and higher diversity.

As concerns this clonotype: Its antigen is not known.

The second PCR ran roughly 6 to 11 cycles with a sample-barcoded 5' primer and J-beta primers. TCRdb processed the 5' RACE reads anew with MiXCR; each CDR3 protein has one entry. Of approximately 1,000,000 distinct CDR3 sequences in the sample, around 43% are singletons; the top ten hold approximately 17%. Germline values: CDR1 MDHEN, CDR2 SYDVKM. V was cut by 5 bases and J by 7 bases, with 12 bases left in between. This CDR3 comprises 13 residues. The sequence came from an older woman in good health. Sequencing input: blood. This chain uses TRBV28 with TRBJ2-1, with no clear D. CDR3 DNA: TGTGCCAGCAGTCCCGACCTAAGTAATGAGCAGTTCTTC. Its protein is CASSPDLSNEQFF.